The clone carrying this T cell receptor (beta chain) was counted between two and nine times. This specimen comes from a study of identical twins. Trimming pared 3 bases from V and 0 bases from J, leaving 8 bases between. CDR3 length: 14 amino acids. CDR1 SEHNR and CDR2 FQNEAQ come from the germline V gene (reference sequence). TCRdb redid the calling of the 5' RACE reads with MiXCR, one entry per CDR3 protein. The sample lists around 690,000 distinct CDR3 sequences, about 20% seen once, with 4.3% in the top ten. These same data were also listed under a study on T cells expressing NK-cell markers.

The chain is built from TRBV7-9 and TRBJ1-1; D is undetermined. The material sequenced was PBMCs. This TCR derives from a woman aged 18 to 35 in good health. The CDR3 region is CASSFWQMNTEAFF. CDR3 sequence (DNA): TGTGCCAGCAGCTTCTGGCAGATGAACACTGAAGCTTTCTTT.